This TCR beta chain was recorded in a study of blood T cells in healthy people across ages. The authors drew about 9.9 milliliters of peripheral blood from each donor. The CDR3 runs to 15 residues. Looked up from germline, CDR1 is SGHTA and CDR2 is FQGNSA. J was trimmed by 7 bases and V by 5 bases; bases with no gene match: 8. Sample-barcoded 5' priming and a J-beta primer mix drove a second PCR of roughly 6 to 12 cycles. Researchers report that a template-switch adaptor with 12 random nucleotides tagged each cDNA molecule. Every sample gave at least 2.5 million paired-end reads containing CDR3. MiXCR, applied by TCRdb to the 5' RACE reads, yields one record per CDR3 protein. Of about 680,000 distinct CDR3 sequences listed, around 45% are singletons.

The receptor comes from a woman aged 55-70 years in good health. Input material: blood. J is TRBJ1-6 and V is TRBV7-2; TRBD1 matches at 7 bases. CDR3 in DNA: TGTGCCAGCAGCCCCGAGGGGGACAGAAATTCACCCCTCCACTTT. It specifies CASSPEGDRNSPLHF.